These 21 T cell receptor beta chains were all obtained from the same sample, sequenced in a study of identical twins. TCRdb re-called the 5' RACE reads through MiXCR, storing one row per CDR3 protein. The sample consists of about 100,000 distinct CDR3 sequences, roughly 6% of them appearing once. Sequencing input: memory T cells sorted from blood. These receptors all come from a woman aged 45-65 years in good health.

The chain recombines TRBV10-3 with TRBJ2-5; no clear D. This CDR3 contains 13 residues. V dropped 4 bases and J dropped 5 bases, with 11 bases sitting between them. Germline-derived CDR1 and CDR2 are ENHRY and SYGVKD. CDR3 sequence reads: CAISVGRSETQYF. CDR3 nucleotides: TGTGCCATCAGTGTAGGCAGGTCCGAGACCCAGTACTTC.

This clonotype has just a few counts. The chain couples TRBV2 to TRBJ2-1; 10 bases map to TRBD2. The CDR3 runs to 15 residues. CDR1 and CDR2 (germline): SNHLY, FYNNEI. After removal of 6 bases from V and 7 bases from J, the junction contained 9 bases not matched to a gene. CDR3 amino acids: CASRTGASGRNEQFF. CDR3 DNA: TGTGCCAGCAGAACAGGGGCTAGCGGGAGAAATGAGCAGTTCTTC.

This clonotype has ten or more counts. The V gene is TRBV20-1, the J gene TRBJ2-7; 8 nucleotides match TRBD2. V lost 7 bases and J lost 5; bases outside the gene matches: 16. The CDR3 is 15 residues long. Germline values: CDR1 DFQATT, CDR2 SNEGSKA (reference sequence). The CDR3 bases are TGCAGTGTATCGAGTGCGGGGGGATTGGCCCACGAGCAGTACTTC. It codes for CSVSSAGGLAHEQYF.

The table lists this clonotype with many counts. The gene calls are TRBV24-1 and TRBJ2-1, with a weak D call TRBD2 (6 bases). The CDR3 loop spans 14 amino acids. V lost 8 bases to trimming and J lost 1 base, with 11 bases between them. Germline V lookup: CDR1 KGHDR, CDR2 SFDVKD. Here the CDR3 reads CATKGRGSYNEQFF. The CDR3 DNA follows: TGTGCCACCAAGGGTCGGGGGTCCTACAATGAGCAGTTCTTC.

This clonotype appeared many times. The chain links TRBV18 to TRBJ2-3; D is unresolved. Trimming left V 9 bases short and J 4 bases short, with 11 bases between. This CDR3 has 12 residues. The germline V gene encodes CDR1 KGHSH and CDR2 LQKENI. The CDR3 here is CASAPVPDTQYF. As DNA, the CDR3 is TGTGCCAGTGCACCGGTTCCAGATACGCAGTATTTT.

This clonotype was detected once. V and J are TRBV10-3 and TRBJ1-5, with D unclear. V was shortened by 2 bases and J by 3 bases, with 2 bases between the two germline ends. This CDR3 has 12 residues. Germline CDR1 and CDR2: ENHRY and SYGVKD. The chain's CDR3 is CAISENNQPQHF. CDR3 nucleotide sequence: TGTGCCATCAGTGAGAACAATCAGCCCCAGCATTTT.

Many counts were recorded for this clonotype. The CDR3 nucleotides are TGTGCCAGCAGCCAAGGCGGAGGGGACACTGAAGCTTTCTTT. It yields the protein CASSQGGGDTEAFF. The chain couples TRBV4-2 to TRBJ1-1; D possibly corresponds to TRBD1 (5 bases). CDR1 and CDR2 (germline): LGHNA, YNFKEQ. This CDR3 region has 14 residues. The V end was cut by 1 base, the J end by 3 bases, with 9 bases between.

This clonotype has a count of ten or more. The gene calls are TRBV29-1 and TRBJ2-6; no definite D call. The CDR3 is 12 residues long. Germline V CDR1 and CDR2: SQVTM, ANQGSEA. Trimming pared 4 bases from V and 1 base from J, leaving 2 bases between. CDR3 region: CSVGSGANVLTF. As DNA, the CDR3 is TGCAGCGTTGGATCTGGGGCCAACGTCCTGACTTTC.

The chain links TRBV4-1 to TRBJ1-4, with 7 bases matching TRBD1. Germline V gives CDR1 MGHRA, CDR2 YSYEKL. The CDR3 loop spans 15 amino acids. V shed 7 bases, J shed 5 bases, and the junction held 10 bases outside the gene matches. For the CDR3, the DNA is TGCGCCAGCACCCAGACAGGGAGAATCAATGAAAAACTGTTTTTT. This gives the protein CASTQTGRINEKLFF.

This clonotype was observed many times. The chain recombines TRBV29-1 with TRBJ1-1, with a possible D match to TRBD1 (6 bases). Germline CDR1 SQVTM, CDR2 ANQGSEA. V was trimmed by 4 bases and J by 0 bases, leaving 15 bases between them. The CDR3 spans 15 residues. The CDR3 protein is CSVVLGGWMNTEAFF. CDR3 coding DNA: TGCAGCGTTGTTTTGGGGGGCTGGATGAACACTGAAGCTTTCTTT. The whole variable domain, remainder taken from reference TRBV29-1 and TRBJ1-1, is SAVISQKPSRDICQRGTSLTIQCQVDSQVTMMFWYRQQPGQSLTLIATANQGSEATYESGFVIDKFPISRPNLTFSTLTVSNMSPEDSSIYLCSVVLGGWMNTEAFFGQGTRLTVV.

This clonotype showed up many times. The chain joins TRBV4-2 to TRBJ2-3, with 12 bases aligning to TRBD2. Germline-derived CDR1 and CDR2 are LGHNA and YNFKEQ. There are 15 residues in the CDR3. After removal of 4 bases from V and 6 bases from J, the junction contained 5 bases not matched to a gene. CDR3 nucleotide sequence: TGTGCCAGCAGCCGAGCTAGCGGGGGGGTTGATACGCAGTATTTT. This codes for CASSRASGGVDTQYF.

This chain connects TRBV19 to TRBJ1-6; the D is unclear. Germline V gene sequence: CDR1 LNHDA, CDR2 SQIVND (reference sequence). The CDR3 has 12 residues. Trimming stripped 4 bases from V and 8 bases from J, with 6 bases between. The CDR3 here is CASSRWDSPLHF. CDR3 in DNA: TGTGCCAGTAGTAGATGGGATTCACCCCTCCACTTT.

At least ten counts were recorded for this clonotype. This rearrangement joins TRBV20-1 to TRBJ2-6, with D possibly being TRBD1 (5 bases). Germline V gene lookup returns CDR1 DFQATT and CDR2 SNEGSKA (reference sequence). V gave up 5 bases and J gave up 1 base, with 6 bases separating them. This CDR3 region has 13 residues. CDR3 amino acids: CSAGASGANVLTF. DNA for the CDR3: TGCAGTGCTGGGGCATCTGGGGCCAACGTCCTGACTTTC.

This clonotype was counted ten times or more. This chain uses TRBV28 with TRBJ1-2; the D is unclear. V lost 2 bases and J lost 4, with 8 bases in between. This CDR3 is built from 13 residues. CDR1 MDHEN and CDR2 SYDVKM come from the germline V gene. The CDR3 coding sequence is TGTGCCAGCAGTTTACGCGGAGTCTATGGCTACACCTTC. It yields the protein CASSLRGVYGYTF.

This clonotype was detected only a few times. The V call is TRBV19, the J call TRBJ1-1; 7 bases map to TRBD1. The J segment lost 2 bases and the V segment lost 7 bases, leaving 7 bases of the junction unmatched. Germline CDR1 LNHDA, CDR2 SQIVND (reference sequence). The CDR3 spans 14 residues. The CDR3: CASKPGQSNTEAFF. The DNA of the CDR3 is TGTGCCAGTAAGCCGGGACAGAGTAACACTGAAGCTTTCTTT.

The sample holds many counts of this clonotype. The CDR3 region is CASSRQPSGSRETQYF. The CDR3 bases are TGCGCCAGCAGCAGGCAACCTAGCGGGAGTAGGGAGACCCAGTACTTC. The rearrangement joins TRBV5-1 to TRBJ2-5; the match to TRBD2 covers 10 bases. There are 16 residues in the CDR3. The germline V gene encodes CDR1 SGHRS and CDR2 YFSETQ. Trimming cost V 4 bases and J 5 bases; bases outside gene matches: 11.

This clonotype occurred many times. The chain employs TRBV3-1 and TRBJ2-2; no firm D call. CDR3 length: 15 residues. Germline V gene data show CDR1 as LGHDT and CDR2 as YNNKEL (reference sequence). Trimming stripped 3 bases from V and 5 bases from J, with 13 bases between. The CDR3 reads CASSHRPTATGELFF. CDR3 DNA: TGTGCCAGCAGCCATAGACCAACAGCAACCGGGGAGCTGTTTTTT.

This clonotype has ten or more counts. The V call is TRBV20-1, the J call TRBJ2-5, with TRBD1 identical over 12 bases. Germline V lookup: CDR1 DFQATT, CDR2 SNEGSKA (reference sequence). V shed 5 bases and J 5 bases; nucleotides not matched to a gene: 9. The CDR3 is made up of 15 amino acids. CDR3 coding DNA: TGCAGTGCTGCCCGGGACAGGGGGCTTGGGGAGACCCAGTACTTC. Translating it yields CSAARDRGLGETQYF.

This clonotype was seen repeatedly, ten times or more. V gene TRBV6-5 combines with J gene TRBJ2-4; D is ambiguous. The ends were cut back, 4 bases at V and 9 bases at J, with 13 bases in the middle. The CDR3 totals 13 residues. CDR1 MNHEY and CDR2 SVGAGI come from the germline V gene. The CDR3 sequence: CASSSLQAGIQYF. The DNA for the CDR3 is TGTGCCAGCAGTTCCCTCCAGGCCGGCATTCAGTACTTC.

This clonotype was seen repeatedly, ten times or more. This chain connects TRBV3-1 to TRBJ2-2; D is unclear. From germline, CDR1 is LGHDT and CDR2 YNNKEL (reference sequence). Deletions cut 1 base from V and 7 bases from J, with 4 bases between. The length of the CDR3 is 12 residues. This CDR3 is CASSQGHGELFF. The CDR3 bases are TGTGCCAGCAGCCAAGGTCACGGGGAGCTGTTTTTT.

With respect to this clonotype: A much larger clone differs by one base, so this may be a read error. The chain uses TRBV30 and TRBJ2-5, with a tentative D call TRBD2 (6 bases). V gave up 3 bases and J gave up 4 bases, with 12 bases separating them. The CDR3 length is 13 residues. The V gene's germline CDR1 is GTSNPN and CDR2 SVGIG (reference sequence). CDR3 protein: CAWSTSSRETQYF. The CDR3 bases are TGTGCCTGGAGCACTAGCAGCCGAGAGACCCAGTACTTC. Full variable domain (remainder filled in from reference TRBV30 and TRBJ2-5): SQTIHQWPATLVQPVGSPLSLECTVEGTSNPNLYWYRQAAGRGLQLLFYSVGIGQISSEVPQNLSASRPQDRQFILSSKKLLLSDSGFYLCAWSTSSRETQYFGPGTRLLVL.